Listed here are 21 T cell receptor beta chains from one sample, sequenced in a study of PD-1 blockade in classical Hodgkin lymphoma. Brentuximab vedotin exposure varied, and every patient relapsed after autologous stem cell transplantation. Measured with immunoSEQ multiplex PCR; TCRdb has only the in-frame clones, and not every one. The profile shows 100,000 or so clones, roughly 90% of them singletons. The specimen was peripheral blood mononuclear cells (PBMCs), collected before the second cycle of nivolumab. The receptors come from a human donor with classical Hodgkin lymphoma.

V is TRBV19 and J is TRBJ1-3, with TRBD1 identical over 8 bases. The germline V gene has CDR1 LNHDA and CDR2 SQIVND (reference sequence). This CDR3 is built from 14 residues. V gave up 8 bases and J gave up 1 base; unmatched junction bases: 4. For the CDR3, the DNA is TGTGCCAGTGGACAGGGAACGTCTGGAAACACCATATATTTT. This encodes CASGQGTSGNTIYF.

In this sample, this clone turned up a few times. The chain joins TRBV4-2 to TRBJ2-7; perhaps D is TRBD1 or TRBD2 (5 bases each). The germline V and J ends were trimmed by 0 bases and 3 bases, with 12 bases remaining between them. The CDR3 is 15 amino acids. Germline CDR1 and CDR2: LGHNA and YNFKEQ. The CDR3 is CASSQEDKEVYEQYF. CDR3 in DNA: TGTGCCAGCAGCCAAGAGGACAAGGAGGTCTACGAGCAGTACTTC.

The chain combines TRBV5-3 with TRBJ1-2, with D possibly being TRBD1 (6 bases). TRBV5-3 is an ORF for which the function is uncertain. Trimming took off 2 bases at V and 3 bases at J, with 14 bases between the two ends. The CDR3 has 15 residues. DNA for the CDR3: TGTGCCAGAAGCTTTGGGGCGGAGGGGGACTATGGCTACACCTTC. As protein: CARSFGAEGDYGYTF.

This chain connects TRBV10-3 to TRBJ2-5; D gene uncertain. The V gene's germline CDR1 is ENHRY and CDR2 SYGVKD. The CDR3 contains 12 residues. V was cut by 4 bases and J by 1 base, with 4 bases left in between. The CDR3 reads CAISASQETQYF. CDR3 sequence (DNA): TGTGCCATCAGTGCTAGCCAAGAGACCCAGTACTTC.

V and J are TRBV25-1 and TRBJ2-1; possibly TRBD1 for D (6 bases). CDR3 size: 13 residues. The germline CDR1 and CDR2 sequences are MGHDK and SYGVNS. V was trimmed by 1 base and J by 10 bases, leaving 11 bases between them. CDR3 loop: CASSEFGDTEQFF. In nucleotides, the CDR3 is TGTGCCAGCAGTGAATTCGGGGACACCGAGCAGTTCTTC. The full variable domain, its missing parts supplied by reference TRBV25-1 and TRBJ2-1, is EADIYQTPRYLVIGTGKKITLECSQTMGHDKMYWYQQDPGMELHLIHYSYGVNSTEKGDLSSESTVSRIRTEHFPLTLESARPSHTSQYLCASSEFGDTEQFFGPGTRLTVL.

This sequence joins TRBV2 and TRBJ2-5, with TRBD2 matching over 7 bases. Germline V gene lookup returns CDR1 SNHLY and CDR2 FYNNEI. Unmatched junction bases numbered 6, after V lost 3 bases and J lost 2 bases. CDR3 length equals 15 residues. The CDR3 region is CASSEVSGSQETQYF. In DNA form, the CDR3 reads TGTGCCAGCAGTGAGGTTAGCGGGTCGCAAGAGACCCAGTACTTC.

The chain joins TRBV16 to TRBJ1-2; D ambiguous. Germline lookup yields CDR1 KGHSY and CDR2 FQNENV. The CDR3 runs 13 residues. V lost 2 bases to trimming and J lost 5 bases, with 9 bases between them. CDR3 coding DNA: TGTGCCAGCAGCCAAGGAGGCGCATATGGCTACACCTTC. This translates into CASSQGGAYGYTF.

This clone was seen once. V and J are TRBV4-1 and TRBJ2-7; 8 bases line up with TRBD1. Germline V CDR1 and CDR2: MGHRA, YSYEKL. V shed 4 bases and J 1 base; nucleotides not matched to a gene: 9. CDR3 length: 16 amino acids. The CDR3 sequence is CASSLREDRVSYEQYF. The CDR3 region has the DNA TGCGCCAGCAGCCTGAGAGAGGACAGGGTTTCCTACGAGCAGTACTTC.

The chain uses TRBV4-1 and TRBJ1-2, with TRBD1 matching 7 bases. CDR1 and CDR2 from the germline V gene are MGHRA and YSYEKL. J gave up 3 bases and V 2 bases, and 9 bases lay outside the gene matches. This CDR3 is 16 amino acids long. CDR3 nucleotides: TGCGCCAGCAGCCAACTAGGACAGGTGAGAGACTATGGCTACACCTTC. The encoded protein is CASSQLGQVRDYGYTF.

The chain employs TRBV14 and TRBJ1-2; D ambiguous. V lost 1 base and J lost 5, with 2 bases in between. This CDR3 comprises 11 residues. The germline CDR1 and CDR2 sequences are SGHDN and FVKESK. The CDR3: CASSQGYGYTF. The CDR3 DNA follows: TGTGCCAGCAGCCAAGGGTATGGCTACACCTTC.

The chain recombines TRBV19 with TRBJ1-3; D is perhaps TRBD1 (6 bases). The CDR3 spans 16 residues. V was trimmed by 6 bases and J by 1 base, leaving 16 bases between them. From germline, CDR1 is LNHDA and CDR2 SQIVND (reference sequence). The CDR3 sequence: CASSELGAGSGNTIYF. The CDR3 DNA reads as TGTGCCAGTAGCGAGCTGGGGGCCGGATCTGGAAACACCATATATTTT.

J is TRBJ1-5 and V is TRBV2, with a weak D call TRBD1 (6 bases). Trimming took 7 bases from V and 4 from J, leaving 11 bases between them. CDR1 is SNHLY and CDR2 is FYNNEI in the germline V gene. The CDR3 is 13 amino acids. The CDR3 loop reads CASTRTDNQPQHF. CDR3 DNA sequence: TGTGCCAGCACCCGGACAGATAATCAGCCCCAGCATTTT. Supplemented by reference TRBV2 and TRBJ1-5, the full variable domain reads EPEVTQTPSHQVTQMGQEVILRCVPISNHLYFYWYRQILGQKVEFLVSFYNNEISEKSEIFDDQFSVERPDGSNFTLKIRSTKLEDSAMYFCASTRTDNQPQHFGDGTRLSIL.

This chain links TRBV27 with TRBJ1-2, with a weak D call TRBD1 (6 bases). Germline-derived CDR1 and CDR2 are MNHEY and SMNVEV (reference sequence). CDR3 size: 15 residues. V shed 6 bases and J shed 3 bases, with 17 bases lying between them. CDR3 DNA sequence: TGTGCCAGCAGCTCCGCCCGGGGGCGAGACTATGGCTACACCTTC. Translated, it gives CASSSARGRDYGYTF.

The chain recombines TRBV7-2 with TRBJ2-1, with 13 bases aligning to TRBD2. The CDR3 runs 15 residues. Trimming removed 3 bases from V and 13 bases from J; junction bases left unmatched: 9. CDR1 SGHTA and CDR2 FQGNSA come from the germline V gene. In DNA form, the CDR3 reads TGTGCCAGCAGCTTTGGCACTAGCGGGGGGGTCCCCCAGTTCTTC. As protein: CASSFGTSGGVPQFF.

The genes are TRBV19 and TRBJ2-7; 7 bases fit TRBD2. Germline V gives CDR1 LNHDA, CDR2 SQIVND (reference sequence). The junction had 11 bases not matched to a gene; V was cut back by 11 bases and J by 4 bases. The CDR3 runs 13 residues. In DNA, the CDR3 is TGTGCCTCCGTGAGCGGGGACGATTACGAGCAGTACTTC. As protein: CASVSGDDYEQYF.

CDR3 residues: CASSTRTSVTDTQYF. CDR3 coding DNA: TGTGCCAGCAGCACCAGAACTAGCGTCACAGATACGCAGTATTTT. This chain joins TRBV11-2 and TRBJ2-3, with 7 nucleotides matching TRBD2. CDR3 length equals 15 residues. The germline CDR1 and CDR2 sequences are SGHAT and FQNNGV. With 5 bases clipped from V and 2 bases from J, the junction kept 7 bases outside the gene matches.

The rearrangement links TRBV7-8 to TRBJ1-3; the D gene is possibly TRBD1 (6 bases). The CDR3 has 19 amino acids. Trimming shortened V by 1 base and J by 0 bases, and 19 bases separated the two germline ends. Per the germline V gene, CDR1 is SGHVS and CDR2 is FQNEAQ. CDR3 DNA: TGTGCCAGCAGCTTAGTTAGTTCGGCCAGGGGAAGCTCTGGAAACACCATATATTTT. Translation gives CASSLVSSARGSSGNTIYF.

This chain joins TRBV13 and TRBJ1-6, with D possibly TRBD1 on 5 matching bases. This CDR3 contains 17 residues. Trimming removed 5 bases from V and 0 bases from J, with 14 bases in between. Per the germline V gene, CDR1 is PRHDT and CDR2 is FYEKMQ (reference sequence). The CDR3 bases are TGTGCCAGCAGCAGAAGGGGCGAGAGCTCCTATAATTCACCCCTCCACTTT. This translates into CASSRRGESSYNSPLHF.

Only a few counts were recorded for this clone. The chain uses TRBV2 and TRBJ2-3; no clear D gene. V lost 4 bases to trimming and J lost 1 base, with 9 bases between them. Germline loops: CDR1 SNHLY, CDR2 FYNNEI. The CDR3 spans 14 residues. CDR3 nucleotide sequence: TGTGCCAGCAGTGTTGGTGGAGGCACAGATACGCAGTATTTT. Its translation is CASSVGGGTDTQYF.

The chain combines TRBV28 with TRBJ1-5; 12 positions match TRBD1. Germline V CDR1 and CDR2: MDHEN, SYDVKM. CDR3 length: 20 amino acids. V shed 5 bases, J shed 2 bases, and the junction held 16 bases outside the gene matches. The CDR3 spells CASSLTPGTGGGTGNQPQHF. As DNA, the CDR3 is TGTGCCAGCAGTCTCACCCCCGGGACAGGGGGCGGTACTGGCAATCAGCCCCAGCATTTT.

The gene calls are TRBV9 and TRBJ1-2; perhaps TRBD1 as D (6 bases). CDR1 is SGDLS, CDR2 YYNGEE, per germline. Trimming removed 5 bases from V and 4 bases from J, with 12 bases in between. The CDR3 loop spans 13 amino acids. The CDR3 DNA reads TGTGCCAGCAGGGGGGCAGGGTTCTATGGCTACACCTTC. Protein: CASRGAGFYGYTF.